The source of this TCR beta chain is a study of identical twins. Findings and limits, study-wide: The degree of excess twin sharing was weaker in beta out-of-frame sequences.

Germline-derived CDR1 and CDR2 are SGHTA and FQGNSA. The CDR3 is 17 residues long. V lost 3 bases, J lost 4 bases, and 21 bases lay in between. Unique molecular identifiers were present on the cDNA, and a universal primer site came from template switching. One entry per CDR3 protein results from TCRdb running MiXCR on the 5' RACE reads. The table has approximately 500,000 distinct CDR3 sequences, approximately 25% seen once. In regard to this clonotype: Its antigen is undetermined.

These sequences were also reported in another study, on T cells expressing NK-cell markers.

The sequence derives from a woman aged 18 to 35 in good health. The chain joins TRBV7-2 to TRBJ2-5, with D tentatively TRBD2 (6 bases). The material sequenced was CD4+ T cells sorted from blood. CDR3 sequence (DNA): TGTGCCAGCAGCTTTCGGTCGGGAGCCAGTTTTGGAGAGACCCAGTACTTC. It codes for CASSFRSGASFGETQYF.